This T cell receptor beta chain appears in the sequencing data of a study of blood T cell repertoires in COVID-19. Produced via immunoSEQ multiplex PCR; TCRdb's table is partial and in-frame only. The repertoire holds just over 300,000 clones, with around 92% as singletons. This clone was detected once. The CDR3 is 13 residues long. The germline V gene has CDR1 SNHLY and CDR2 FYNNEI. The V and J ends lost 3 bases and 14 bases, in that order; junction bases with no gene match: 8. The sequence was collected from a woman in her thirties with COVID-19, enrolled during active disease. This chain connects TRBV2 to TRBJ2-3; 10 positions agree with TRBD1. Sequenced sample: peripheral blood. CDR3 DNA sequence: TGTGCCAGCAGTGAGGGGACAGGGGATAATTTGTATTTT. Its translation: CASSEGTGDNLYF.